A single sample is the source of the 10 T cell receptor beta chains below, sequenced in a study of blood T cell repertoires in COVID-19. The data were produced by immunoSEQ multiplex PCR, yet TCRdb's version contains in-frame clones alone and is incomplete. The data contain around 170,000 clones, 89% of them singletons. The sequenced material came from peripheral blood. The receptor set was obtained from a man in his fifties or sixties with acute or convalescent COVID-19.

CDR3 residues: CATRGGTGDYEQYF. The CDR3 nucleotides are TGCGCCACAAGGGGAGGGACAGGGGATTACGAGCAGTACTTC. The chain uses TRBV5-1 and TRBJ2-7; TRBD1 aligns across 10 bases. Germline values: CDR1 SGHRS, CDR2 YFSETQ. With V trimmed by 9 bases and J by 4 bases, 10 bases remained unmatched. The CDR3 consists of 14 residues.

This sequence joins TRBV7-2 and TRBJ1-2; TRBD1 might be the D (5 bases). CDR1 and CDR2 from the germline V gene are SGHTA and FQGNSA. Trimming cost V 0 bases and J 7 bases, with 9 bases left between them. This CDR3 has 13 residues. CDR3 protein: CASSLAGLGGYTF. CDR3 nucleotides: TGTGCCAGCAGCTTAGCGGGGCTGGGTGGCTACACCTTC.

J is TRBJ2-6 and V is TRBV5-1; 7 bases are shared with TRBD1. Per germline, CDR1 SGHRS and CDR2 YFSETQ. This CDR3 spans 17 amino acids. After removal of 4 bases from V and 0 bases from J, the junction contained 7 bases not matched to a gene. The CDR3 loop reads CASSPKGAGSGANVLTF. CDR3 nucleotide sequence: TGCGCCAGCAGCCCAAAGGGGGCCGGCTCTGGGGCCAACGTCCTGACTTTC. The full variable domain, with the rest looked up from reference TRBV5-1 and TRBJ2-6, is KAGVTQTPRYLIKTRGQQVTLSCSPISGHRSVSWYQQTPGQGLQFLFEYFSETQRNKGNFPGRFSGRQFSNSRSEMNVSTLELGDSALYLCASSPKGAGSGANVLTFGAGSRLTVL.

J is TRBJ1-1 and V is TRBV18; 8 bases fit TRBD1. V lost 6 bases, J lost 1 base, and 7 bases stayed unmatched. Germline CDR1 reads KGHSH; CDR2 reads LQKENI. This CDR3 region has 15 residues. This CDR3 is CASSPRTGPNTEAFF. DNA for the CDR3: TGTGCCAGCTCCCCCCGGACAGGGCCGAACACTGAAGCTTTCTTT.

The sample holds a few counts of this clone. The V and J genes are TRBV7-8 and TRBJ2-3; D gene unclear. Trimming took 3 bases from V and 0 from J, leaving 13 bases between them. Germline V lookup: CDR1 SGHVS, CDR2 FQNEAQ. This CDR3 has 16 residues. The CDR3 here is CASSFAESRSTDTQYF. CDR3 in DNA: TGTGCCAGCAGCTTTGCTGAGAGCCGTAGCACAGATACGCAGTATTTT.

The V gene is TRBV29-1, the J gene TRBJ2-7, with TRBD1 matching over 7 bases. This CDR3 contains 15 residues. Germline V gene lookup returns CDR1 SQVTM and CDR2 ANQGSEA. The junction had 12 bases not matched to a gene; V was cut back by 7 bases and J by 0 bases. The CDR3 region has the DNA TGCAGCGCCCGAGGGGGCATTCTGAACTCCTACGAGCAGTACTTC. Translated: CSARGGILNSYEQYF.

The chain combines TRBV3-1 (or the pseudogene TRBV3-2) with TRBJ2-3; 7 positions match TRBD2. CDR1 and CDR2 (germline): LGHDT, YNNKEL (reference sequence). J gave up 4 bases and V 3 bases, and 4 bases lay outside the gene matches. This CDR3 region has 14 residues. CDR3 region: CASSQGGKPDTQYF. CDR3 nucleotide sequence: TGTGCCAGCAGCCAGGGGGGGAAACCAGATACGCAGTATTTT.

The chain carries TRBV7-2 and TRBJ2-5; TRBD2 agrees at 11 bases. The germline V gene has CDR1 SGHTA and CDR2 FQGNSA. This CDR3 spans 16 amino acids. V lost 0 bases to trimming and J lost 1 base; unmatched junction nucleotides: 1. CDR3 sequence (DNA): TGTGCCAGCAGCTTAGCCCTAGCGGGGGGCCAAGAGACCCAGTACTTC. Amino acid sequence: CASSLALAGGQETQYF.

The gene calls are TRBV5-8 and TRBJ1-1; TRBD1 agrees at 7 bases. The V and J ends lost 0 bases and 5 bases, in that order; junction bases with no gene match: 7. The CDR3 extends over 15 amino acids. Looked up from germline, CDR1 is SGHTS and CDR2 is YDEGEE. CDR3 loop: CASSLEDRQSTEAFF. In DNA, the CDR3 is TGTGCCAGCAGCTTGGAGGACAGGCAGTCTACTGAAGCTTTCTTT. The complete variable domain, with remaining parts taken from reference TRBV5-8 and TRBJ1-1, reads EAGVTQSPTHLIKTRGQQATLRCSPISGHTSVYWYQQALGLGLQFLLWYDEGEERNRGNFPPRFSGRQFPNYSSELNVNALELEDSALYLCASSLEDRQSTEAFFGQGTRLTVV.

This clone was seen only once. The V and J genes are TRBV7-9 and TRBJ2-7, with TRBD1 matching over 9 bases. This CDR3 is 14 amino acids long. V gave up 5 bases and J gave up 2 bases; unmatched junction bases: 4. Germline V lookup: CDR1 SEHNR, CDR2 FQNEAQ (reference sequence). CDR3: CASSKQGATYEQYF. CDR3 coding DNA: TGTGCCAGCAGCAAACAGGGGGCAACCTACGAGCAGTACTTC.